This is a list of T cell receptor beta chains from one sample in a study of T cell changes during pregnancy in multiple sclerosis. Only in-frame clones appear in the TCRdb table, and some are missing; sequencing was by immunoSEQ multiplex PCR. The table includes 80,000 to 95,000 clones, roughly 93% detected once. The sample in question was peripheral blood, obtained in the third trimester of pregnancy. These receptors originate from a female donor in good health, enrolled as a control in a pregnancy study. Both conserved end residues are part of each CDR3. The D gene is left open where the match is weak.

j_call v_call d_call cdr3_nt cdr3_aa
TRBJ2-7 TRBV7-8 TRBD2 TGTGCCAGCAGCTTAGCTGGGGGGAGTAGCGGGGGGACCTACGAGCAGTACTTC CASSLAGGSSGGTYEQYF
TRBJ1-4 TRBV30 TRBD1 TGTGCCTGGAGTTGGGGACAGGGTATTAATGAAAAACTGTTTTTT CAWSWGQGINEKLFF
TRBJ1-4 TRBV28 NA TGTGCCAGCAGTTTAGGCGACGGGACCCACGGGGGTGACGAAAAACTGTTTTTT CASSLGDGTHGGDEKLFF
TRBJ2-7 TRBV4-1 TRBD1 TGCGCCAGCAGCCGCATTTACGACGGGACAGGGTACCTCGAGTACTTC CASSRIYDGTGYLEYF
TRBJ2-7 TRBV2 NA TGTGCCAGCAGCCCCGCAGCGTCCTACGAGCAGTACTTC CASSPAASYEQYF
TRBJ2-3 TRBV29-1 NA TGCAGCGCCGGTGGGTCGACATCAGATACGCAGTATTTT CSAGGSTSDTQYF
TRBJ1-3 TRBV28 NA TGTGCCAGCAGTGTCAGACTACCGGACAGCTCTGGAAACACCATATATTTT CASSVRLPDSSGNTIYF
TRBJ2-7 TRBV5-1 TRBD2 TGCGCCAGCAGCTTGGGGTCGGGGGGCGAGCAGTACTTC CASSLGSGGEQYF
TRBJ2-1 TRBV2 NA TGTGCCAGCTTAAACGACTGGTTTCTCGGCGACAATGAGCAGTTCTTC CASLNDWFLGDNEQFF
TRBJ1-2 TRBV28 NA TGTGCCAGCAGGCCCGGGGGGCGCGACTATGGCTACACCTTC CASRPGGRDYGYTF
TRBJ2-3 TRBV4-1 TRBD2 TGCGCCAGCAGCCAACTCGGGAGGGCCCCGGCCACAGATACGCAGTATTTT CASSQLGRAPATDTQYF
TRBJ2-3 TRBV10-3 NA TGTGCCTCAAAGGAGGGAGTCAGAGGCACAGATACGCAGTATTTT CASKEGVRGTDTQYF
TRBJ2-3 TRBV6-1 NA TGTGCCAGCAGTGAAAGTGGCACGGGTGCGGCAGATACGCAGTATTTT CASSESGTGAADTQYF
TRBJ2-7 TRBV7-2 TRBD2 TGTGCCAGCACGGGGACTAGCGGGAGGCCCTACGAGCAGTACTTC CASTGTSGRPYEQYF
TRBJ2-1 TRBV9 TRBD2 TGTGCCAGCAGCTTATTTAGCGGGAACAGGGACAATGAGCAGTTCTTC CASSLFSGNRDNEQFF
TRBJ2-7 TRBV27 NA TGTGCCAGCAGTTTGGCGGGGTCGCCAGTCTACGAGCAGTACTTC CASSLAGSPVYEQYF
TRBJ2-7 TRBV5-6 TRBD1 TGTGCCAGCAGCTTCGGGACAGGGGACTACGAGCAGTACTTC CASSFGTGDYEQYF
TRBJ2-5 TRBV11-2 NA TGTGCCAGCAGCTTTTCCCCCCTCAACGGGGAGACCCAGTACTTC CASSFSPLNGETQYF
TRBJ2-2 TRBV15 NA TGTGCCACCAGCAGAGACCCGGGAGTGAAGACCGGGGAGCTGTTTTTT CATSRDPGVKTGELFF
TRBJ2-6 TRBV7-9 NA TGTGCCAGCAGCTTAGGAGCTGGGGCCAACGTCCTGACTTTC CASSLGAGANVLTF